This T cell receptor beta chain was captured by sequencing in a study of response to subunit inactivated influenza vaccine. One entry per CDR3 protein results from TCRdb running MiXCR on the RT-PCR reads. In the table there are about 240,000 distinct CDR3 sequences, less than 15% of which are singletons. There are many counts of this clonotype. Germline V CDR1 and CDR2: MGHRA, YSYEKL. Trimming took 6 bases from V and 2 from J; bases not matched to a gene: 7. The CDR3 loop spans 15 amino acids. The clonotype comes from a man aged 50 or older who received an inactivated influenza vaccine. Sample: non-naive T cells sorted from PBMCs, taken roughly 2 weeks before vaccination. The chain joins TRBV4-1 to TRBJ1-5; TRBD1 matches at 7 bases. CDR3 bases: TGCGCCAGCAGTTTCGCAGGGGGAGGCAATCAGCCCCAGCATTTT. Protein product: CASSFAGGGNQPQHF.